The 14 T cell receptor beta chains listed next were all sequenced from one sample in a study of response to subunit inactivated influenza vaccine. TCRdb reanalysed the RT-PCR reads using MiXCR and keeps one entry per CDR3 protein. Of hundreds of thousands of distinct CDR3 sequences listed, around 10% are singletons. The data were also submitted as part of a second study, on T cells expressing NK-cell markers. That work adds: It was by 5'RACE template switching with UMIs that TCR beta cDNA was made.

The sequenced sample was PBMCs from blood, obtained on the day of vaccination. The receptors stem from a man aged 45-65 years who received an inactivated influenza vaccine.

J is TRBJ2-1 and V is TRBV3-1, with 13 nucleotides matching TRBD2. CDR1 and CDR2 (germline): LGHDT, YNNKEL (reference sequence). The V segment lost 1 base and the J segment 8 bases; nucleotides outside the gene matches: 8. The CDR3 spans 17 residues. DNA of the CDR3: TGTGCCAGCAGCCAAGCCTACGGACTAGCGGGAGCCTATGAGCAGTTCTTC. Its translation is CASSQAYGLAGAYEQFF.

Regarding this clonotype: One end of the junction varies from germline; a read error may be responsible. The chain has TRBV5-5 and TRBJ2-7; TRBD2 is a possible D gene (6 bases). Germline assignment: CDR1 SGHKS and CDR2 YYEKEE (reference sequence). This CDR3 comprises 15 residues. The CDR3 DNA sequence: TGTGCCAGCAGCTTGGACGGGGGAACGTCCTTCGAGCAGTACTTC. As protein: CASSLDGGTSFEQYF.

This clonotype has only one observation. Written as DNA, the CDR3 is TGTGCCAGCAGGTCTGGGAGTGGGACCTTTGAGCAGTTCTTC. It is translated as CASRSGSGTFEQFF. The rearrangement links TRBV7-6 to TRBJ2-1; D is possibly TRBD1 or TRBD2 (5 bases each). Germline CDR1 is SGHVS and CDR2 is FNYEAQ. V lost 6 bases, J lost 9 bases, and 18 bases lay in between. The CDR3 is 14 amino acids.

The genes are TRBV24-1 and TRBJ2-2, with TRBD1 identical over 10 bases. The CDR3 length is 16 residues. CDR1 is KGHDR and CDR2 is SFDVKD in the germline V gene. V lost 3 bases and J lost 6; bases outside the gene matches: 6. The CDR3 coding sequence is TGTGCCACCAGTGATATAGGGACAGGGGCGGCCGGGGAGCTGTTTTTT. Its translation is CATSDIGTGAAGELFF.

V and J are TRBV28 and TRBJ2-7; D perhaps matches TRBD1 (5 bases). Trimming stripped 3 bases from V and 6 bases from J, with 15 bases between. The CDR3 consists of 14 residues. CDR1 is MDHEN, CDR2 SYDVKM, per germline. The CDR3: CASSFGQGWAEQYF. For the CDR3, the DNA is TGTGCCAGCAGTTTTGGCCAGGGCTGGGCCGAGCAGTACTTC.

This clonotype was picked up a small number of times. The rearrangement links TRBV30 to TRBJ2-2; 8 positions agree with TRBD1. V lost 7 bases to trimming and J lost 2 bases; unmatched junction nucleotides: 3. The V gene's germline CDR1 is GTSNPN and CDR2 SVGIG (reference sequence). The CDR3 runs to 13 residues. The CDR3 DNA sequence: TGTGCCTTAGACAGGGGCAACACCGGGGAGCTGTTTTTT. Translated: CALDRGNTGELFF.

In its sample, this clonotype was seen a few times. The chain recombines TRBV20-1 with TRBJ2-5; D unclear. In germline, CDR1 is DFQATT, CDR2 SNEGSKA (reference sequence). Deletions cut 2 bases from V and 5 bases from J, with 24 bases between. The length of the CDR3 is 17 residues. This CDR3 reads CSARKPPGTLDRETQYF. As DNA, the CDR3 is TGCAGTGCTAGAAAACCGCCCGGCACCCTTGATAGGGAGACCCAGTACTTC.

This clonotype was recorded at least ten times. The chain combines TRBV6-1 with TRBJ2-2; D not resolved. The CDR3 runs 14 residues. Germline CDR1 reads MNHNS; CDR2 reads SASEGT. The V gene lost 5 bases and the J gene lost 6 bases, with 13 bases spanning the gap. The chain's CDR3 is CASSPLMTAGELFF. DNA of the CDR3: TGTGCCAGCAGTCCCCTTATGACGGCCGGGGAGCTGTTTTTT.

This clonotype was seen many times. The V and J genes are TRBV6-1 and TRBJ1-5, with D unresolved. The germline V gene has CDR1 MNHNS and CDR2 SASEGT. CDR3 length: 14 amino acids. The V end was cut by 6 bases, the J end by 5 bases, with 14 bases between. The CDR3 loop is CASSPMPGDQPQHF. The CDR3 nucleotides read TGTGCCAGCAGCCCGATGCCGGGCGATCAGCCCCAGCATTTT.

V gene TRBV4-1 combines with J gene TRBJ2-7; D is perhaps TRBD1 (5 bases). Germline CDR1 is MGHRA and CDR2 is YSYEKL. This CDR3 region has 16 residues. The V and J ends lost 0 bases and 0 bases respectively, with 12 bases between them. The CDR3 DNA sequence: TGCGCCAGCAGCCAAGACAGGGCAGGGCTCTCCTACGAGCAGTACTTC. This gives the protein CASSQDRAGLSYEQYF.

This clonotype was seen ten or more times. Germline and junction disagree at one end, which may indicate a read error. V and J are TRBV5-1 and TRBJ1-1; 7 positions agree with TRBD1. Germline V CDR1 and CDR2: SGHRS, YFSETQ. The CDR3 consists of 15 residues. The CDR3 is CASSLEGGRDTEAFF. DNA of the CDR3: TGTGCCAGCAGCTTAGAAGGGGGCAGAGACACTGAAGCTTTCTTT.

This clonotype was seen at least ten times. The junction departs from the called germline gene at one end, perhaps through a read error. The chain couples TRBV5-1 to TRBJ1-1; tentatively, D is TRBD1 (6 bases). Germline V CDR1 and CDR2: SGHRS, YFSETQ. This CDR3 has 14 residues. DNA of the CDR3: TGTGCCAGCAGTTTGGGACAACCGAACACTGAAGCTTTCTTT. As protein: CASSLGQPNTEAFF.

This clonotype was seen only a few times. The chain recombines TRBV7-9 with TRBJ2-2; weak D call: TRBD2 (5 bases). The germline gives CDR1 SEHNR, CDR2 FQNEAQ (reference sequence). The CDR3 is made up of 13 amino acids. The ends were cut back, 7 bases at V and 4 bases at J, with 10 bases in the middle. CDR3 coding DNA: TGTGCCAGCATCGACGGGGTCACCGGGGAGCTGTTTTTT. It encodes CASIDGVTGELFF.

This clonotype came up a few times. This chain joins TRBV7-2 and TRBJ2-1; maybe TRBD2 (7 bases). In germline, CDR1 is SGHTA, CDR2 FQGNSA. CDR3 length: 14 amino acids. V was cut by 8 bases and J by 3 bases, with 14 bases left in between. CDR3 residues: CASQRGAGYNEQFF. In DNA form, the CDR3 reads TGTGCCAGCCAACGGGGGGCGGGCTACAATGAGCAGTTCTTC. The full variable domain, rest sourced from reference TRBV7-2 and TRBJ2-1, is GAGVSQSPSNKVTEKGKDVELRCDPISGHTALYWYRQSLGQGLEFLIYFQGNSAPDKSGLPSDRFSAERTGGSVSTLTIQRTQQEDSAVYLCASQRGAGYNEQFFGPGTRLTVL.